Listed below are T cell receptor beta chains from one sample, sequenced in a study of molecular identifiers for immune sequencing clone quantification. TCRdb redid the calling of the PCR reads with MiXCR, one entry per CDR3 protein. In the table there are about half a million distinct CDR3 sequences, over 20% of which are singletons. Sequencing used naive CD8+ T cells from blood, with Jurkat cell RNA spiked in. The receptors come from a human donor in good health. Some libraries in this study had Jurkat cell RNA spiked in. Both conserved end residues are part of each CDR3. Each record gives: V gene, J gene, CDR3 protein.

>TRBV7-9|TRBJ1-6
CASSLINSPLHF
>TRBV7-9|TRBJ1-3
CASSGLGAISGNTIYF
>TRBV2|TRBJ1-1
CASMVGGYTEAFF
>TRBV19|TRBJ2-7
CASGTGRGIYEQYF
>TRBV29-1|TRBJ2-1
CSVRLAGAWLF
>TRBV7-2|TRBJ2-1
CASSLPGEGYNEQFF
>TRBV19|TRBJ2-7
CASSIRTETYEQYF
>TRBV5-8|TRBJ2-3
CASSLETSGSTDTQYF
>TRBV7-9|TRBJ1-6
CASSFWDNSPLHF
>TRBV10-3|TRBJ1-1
CAIKRDRDTEAFF
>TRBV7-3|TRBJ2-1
CASSLGSGGLNEQFF
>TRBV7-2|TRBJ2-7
CASRGTGADEQYF
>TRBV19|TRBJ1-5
CASSGRDGNQPQHF
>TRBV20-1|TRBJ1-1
CSASTLMNTEAFF
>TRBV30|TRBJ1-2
CAWSEGPGNYGYTF
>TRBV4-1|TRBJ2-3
CASSRRLVGSDTQYF
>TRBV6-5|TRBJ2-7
CASRSLAGTYEQYF
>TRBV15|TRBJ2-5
CATRLAGVETQYF
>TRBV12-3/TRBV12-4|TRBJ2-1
CASSFIGGRGGVRNEQFF